The 13 T cell receptor beta chains below were found in one sample sequenced in a study of beta chain features in type 1 diabetes. General study points: Across all four CD4+ subsets, people with type 1 diabetes showed modestly shorter TCRB CDR3s.

The whole isolated RNA underwent reverse transcription, so sequencing captured expressed TCRB transcripts. Only in-frame clones appear in the TCRdb table, and some are missing; sequencing was by immunoSEQ multiplex PCR. The sample has roughly 730,000 clones, roughly 13% seen once. These TCRs are of unknown antigen specificity. The material sequenced was naive CD4+ T cells from blood. These receptors originate from a man aged 18 to 29 with type 1 diabetes.

The chain combines TRBV4-1 with TRBJ1-2; unclear D gene. Trimming took 1 base from V and 5 from J, leaving 20 bases between them. CDR1 is MGHRA, CDR2 YSYEKL, per germline. This CDR3 is built from 17 residues. CDR3 bases: TGCGCCAGCAGCCAAGTTAGGACGAGGGAAATATTTTATGGCTACACCTTC. Translation: CASSQVRTREIFYGYTF.

About this clone: The sample contains more than one DNA sequence encoding this CDR3. The genes are TRBV30 and TRBJ2-1; D is uncertain. This CDR3 has 11 residues. Between the trimmed V and J ends, which lost 1 base and 3 bases, there was a span of 1 base. Germline V lookup: CDR1 GTSNPN, CDR2 SVGIG (reference sequence). CDR3 loop: CAWSGYNEQFF. In nucleotides, the CDR3 is TGTGCCTGGAGTGGCTACAATGAGCAGTTCTTC.

This clone was counted only a few times. The rearrangement links TRBV30 to TRBJ2-3; 10 bases match TRBD2. The J segment lost 5 bases and the V segment lost 4 bases, leaving 6 bases of the junction unmatched. CDR1 is GTSNPN, CDR2 SVGIG, per germline (reference sequence). The CDR3 loop spans 14 amino acids. The CDR3 DNA reads TGTGCCTGGAACGAGCGGGGGGGCATAGATACGCAGTATTTT. Its translation is CAWNERGGIDTQYF.

In its sample, this clone was seen a few times. The CDR3: CASSATGRGQVAQYF. Here the CDR3 DNA reads TGTGCCAGCAGTGCCACAGGGAGGGGTCAGGTGGCCCAGTACTTC. The J gene is TRBJ2-5, the V gene TRBV28, with D perhaps matching TRBD2 (7 bases). Trimming stripped 5 bases from V and 9 bases from J, with 22 bases between. The CDR3 has 15 residues. Per the germline V gene, CDR1 is MDHEN and CDR2 is SYDVKM.

This clone showed up just once. The chain carries TRBV6-1 and TRBJ2-7, with D perhaps matching TRBD2 (7 bases). CDR3 size: 16 residues. CDR1 and CDR2 from the germline V gene are MNHNS and SASEGT. Between the trimmed V and J ends, which lost 2 bases and 3 bases, there was a span of 17 bases. Written as DNA, the CDR3 is TGTGCCAGCAGTGAATGGGGGGGGCAGGACTTCTACGAGCAGTACTTC. Protein: CASSEWGGQDFYEQYF.

J is TRBJ2-7 and V is TRBV7-9; D gene unclear. CDR3 length equals 14 residues. Germline CDR1 SEHNR, CDR2 FQNEAQ (reference sequence). Trimming shortened V by 5 bases and J by 1 base, and 12 bases separated the two germline ends. The CDR3 DNA is TGTGCCAGCAGCCCCCCAAGTAGGTCCTACGAGCAGTACTTC. As protein: CASSPPSRSYEQYF.

The V and J genes are TRBV7-2 and TRBJ2-1, with TRBD2 matching over 8 bases. With 3 bases clipped from V and 7 bases from J, the junction kept 2 bases outside the gene matches. The germline V gene has CDR1 SGHTA and CDR2 FQGNSA. This CDR3 contains 13 residues. CDR3 sequence (DNA): TGTGCCAGCAGCTTCCGACTAGCGAATGAGCAGTTCTTC. Translated: CASSFRLANEQFF.

The table lists this clone with a few counts. The chain carries TRBV2 and TRBJ2-5, with 9 bases matching TRBD2. V was pared by 5 bases and J by 3 bases, with 7 bases of the junction left unmatched. CDR3 size: 15 residues. Germline V gives CDR1 SNHLY, CDR2 FYNNEI. CDR3 in amino acids: CASSSAGTSKETQYF. The CDR3 DNA reads as TGTGCCAGCAGTTCCGCCGGGACTAGCAAAGAGACCCAGTACTTC.

This clone was detected only a few times. The sample contains more than one DNA sequence encoding this CDR3. The rearrangement uses TRBV6-5 and TRBJ2-5; TRBD2 aligns across 8 bases. J gave up 4 bases and V 2 bases, and 6 bases lay outside the gene matches. The CDR3 has 15 residues. Germline V gene sequence: CDR1 MNHEY, CDR2 SVGAGI. DNA for the CDR3: TGTGCCAGCAGTTACACGAGCGGGGGAGGAGAGACCCAGTACTTC. It codes for CASSYTSGGGETQYF.

CDR3 bases: TGTGCCAGCAGTTACTCGGGGACAGCCAATCAGCCCCAGCATTTT. Translation gives CASSYSGTANQPQHF. The V gene is TRBV6-6, the J gene TRBJ1-5, with 7 bases lining up with TRBD1. CDR1 MNHNY and CDR2 SVGAGI come from the germline V gene (reference sequence). Trimming at V came to 0 bases and at J to 3 bases, leaving 2 bases not matched to a gene. This CDR3 contains 15 residues.

Only a few counts were recorded for this clone. The rearrangement links TRBV4-1 to TRBJ2-5, with 7 bases that match TRBD1. There are 16 residues in the CDR3. From germline, CDR1 is MGHRA and CDR2 YSYEKL. The trim removed 0 bases at V and 1 base at J, leaving 5 bases unmatched. The CDR3 DNA reads TGCGCCAGCAGCCAAGATCAGCCAGGGGGCCAAGAGACCCAGTACTTC. As protein: CASSQDQPGGQETQYF.

This clone has just a few counts. CDR3 residues: CASSLPTGTVRDEQFF. The CDR3, as DNA: TGTGCCAGCAGCCTGCCTACCGGGACTGTGAGGGATGAGCAGTTCTTC. The rearrangement uses TRBV5-4 and TRBJ2-1; D is possibly TRBD2 (6 bases). The CDR3 covers 16 residues. Trimming pared 4 bases from V and 8 bases from J, leaving 22 bases between. Germline V gives CDR1 SGHNT, CDR2 YYREEE (reference sequence).

V is TRBV11-2 and J is TRBJ2-2; possible D gene TRBD2, 5 bases. The CDR3 runs to 15 residues. V shed 3 bases and J shed 7 bases, with 15 bases lying between them. CDR1 is SGHAT, CDR2 FQNNGV, per germline. CDR3 coding DNA: TGTGCCAGCAGCTTGGAAGCGGTAGCGAACGGGGAGCTGTTTTTT. This translates into CASSLEAVANGELFF.